The 16 T cell receptor beta chains below all came from one sample that was sequenced in a study of blood T cells in healthy people across ages. A second PCR, run for about 7 to 12 cycles, used a sample-barcoded 5' primer plus a J-beta primer mix. TCRdb processed the 5' RACE reads anew with MiXCR; each CDR3 protein has one entry. This sample has approximately 830,000 distinct CDR3 sequences; 62% occur once, and the top ten carry 25% to 35%. Sequenced: blood. Receptors were obtained from a man aged 30 to 39 in good health.

This clonotype was observed once. This chain links TRBV9 with TRBJ1-2; 8 nucleotides align to TRBD1. This CDR3 is 15 amino acids long. The V gene's germline CDR1 is SGDLS and CDR2 YYNGEE. Trimming took 1 base from V and 4 from J; bases not matched to a gene: 6. CDR3 sequence reads: CASSVTGQGLYGYTF. The DNA for the CDR3 is TGTGCCAGCAGCGTAACAGGACAGGGCCTCTATGGCTACACCTTC.

The V call is TRBV25-1, the J call TRBJ2-3, with TRBD1 matching 7 bases. The ends lost 5 bases at V and 2 bases at J; junction bases unmatched: 10. Germline values: CDR1 MGHDK, CDR2 SYGVNS. CDR3 length equals 16 residues. The CDR3: CASSQTGSWSTDTQYF. In nucleotides, the CDR3 is TGTGCCAGCAGTCAGACAGGGTCGTGGTCCACAGATACGCAGTATTTT.

CDR3 amino acids: CASKVAGGLDNEQFF. The DNA of the CDR3 is TGTGCCAGCAAAGTAGCGGGGGGACTCGACAATGAGCAGTTCTTC. The chain couples TRBV6-5 to TRBJ2-1, with 10 bases that match TRBD2. The CDR3 is made up of 15 amino acids. The germline V gene encodes CDR1 MNHEY and CDR2 SVGAGI. Losses at the gene ends were 7 bases for V and 5 bases for J; bases not matched to a gene: 8.

This clonotype was observed once. The chain joins TRBV20-1 to TRBJ2-1; 7 nucleotides align to TRBD1. The J call could be wrong; TRBJ2-7 is a better fit for the DNA end. Germline V CDR1 and CDR2: DFQATT, SNEGSKA (reference sequence). The CDR3 loop spans 15 amino acids. CDR3 coding DNA: TGCAGTGCTAGAGATAGGGGGCCCATATACAATGAGCAGTACTTC. Its protein product is CSARDRGPIYNEQYF.

V and J are TRBV9 and TRBJ2-1; tentative D call: TRBD1 (6 bases). CDR1 SGDLS and CDR2 YYNGEE come from the germline V gene. CDR3 size: 15 residues. V was shortened by 4 bases and J by 2 bases, with 13 bases between the two germline ends. CDR3 residues: CASSPRQEPYNEQFF. The CDR3 nucleotides are TGTGCCAGCAGCCCGCGACAGGAGCCCTACAATGAGCAGTTCTTC.

As to this clonotype: At one end, the junction sequence differs from germline, possibly due to a read error. The rearrangement uses TRBV6-5 and TRBJ2-4; TRBD1 aligns across 8 bases. Germline CDR1 is MNHEY and CDR2 is SVGAGI. The CDR3 has 14 residues. The CDR3, as DNA: TGTGCCGGCAGTTACGGACAGGGTCAAAACATTCAGTACTTC. Its protein is CAGSYGQGQNIQYF.

The chain combines TRBV30 with TRBJ2-2; D gene unclear. Germline assignment: CDR1 GTSNPN and CDR2 SVGIG (reference sequence). The CDR3 consists of 14 residues. The ends were cut back, 2 bases at V and 2 bases at J, with 9 bases in the middle. The CDR3 coding sequence is TGTGCCTGGAGTTGGCATTTAAACACCGGGGAGCTGTTTTTT. Protein sequence: CAWSWHLNTGELFF. Full variable domain (outside the CDR3, taken from reference TRBV30 and TRBJ2-2): SQTIHQWPATLVQPVGSPLSLECTVEGTSNPNLYWYRQAAGRGLQLLFYSVGIGQISSEVPQNLSASRPQDRQFILSSKKLLLSDSGFYLCAWSWHLNTGELFFGEGSRLTVL.

Points on this clonotype: A much larger clonotype is one base distant, so this may be a read error. The genes are TRBV9 and TRBJ2-3; TRBD2 is a possible D gene (7 bases). Trimming removed 0 bases from V and 2 bases from J, with 10 bases in between. The CDR3 extends over 15 amino acids. CDR1 SGDLS and CDR2 YYNGEE come from the germline V gene. The CDR3 DNA is TGTGCCAGCAGCGTAGACGGGGGGCTCACAGATACGCAGTATTTT. It specifies CASSVDGGLTDTQYF.

The chain has TRBV4-3 and TRBJ2-3; 9 nucleotides match TRBD2. Trimming cost V 3 bases and J 6 bases; bases outside gene matches: 10. This CDR3 has 16 residues. Germline V gene sequence: CDR1 LGHNA, CDR2 YSLEER. This chain's CDR3 is CASSQVASGEKDTQYF. In DNA, the CDR3 is TGCGCCAGCAGCCAGGTTGCTAGCGGGGAGAAGGATACGCAGTATTTT.

This rearrangement joins TRBV4-3 to TRBJ1-6; perhaps TRBD1 as D (5 bases). The V end lost 1 base, the J end lost 8 bases, and 12 bases lay between the germline ends. The CDR3 spans 15 residues. Germline V lookup: CDR1 LGHNA, CDR2 YSLEER. The CDR3 sequence: CASSQGSQGDSPLHF. For the CDR3, the DNA is TGCGCCAGCAGCCAAGGTAGCCAGGGAGATTCACCCCTCCACTTT.

The rearrangement joins TRBV4-1 to TRBJ1-1, with a possible D match to TRBD1 (5 bases). Germline V lookup: CDR1 MGHRA, CDR2 YSYEKL. The CDR3 is made up of 12 amino acids. V was trimmed by 3 bases and J by 6 bases, leaving 8 bases between them. CDR3 coding DNA: TGCGCCAGCAGCCAGGGGACGGCTGAAGCTTTCTTT. Protein sequence: CASSQGTAEAFF.

This chain joins TRBV10-3 and TRBJ2-7, with 7 positions matching TRBD1. Germline CDR1 ENHRY, CDR2 SYGVKD. The CDR3 is made up of 15 amino acids. Trimming cost V 6 bases and J 1 base; bases outside gene matches: 9. The CDR3 spells CAIRDTGAASYEQYF. For the CDR3, the DNA is TGTGCCATCAGGGACACAGGGGCGGCATCCTACGAGCAGTACTTC.

This clonotype came up a few times. J is TRBJ2-5 and V is TRBV29-1; 8 bases fit TRBD2. The CDR3 loop spans 13 amino acids. Looked up from germline, CDR1 is SQVTM and CDR2 is ANQGSEA. Trimming removed 4 bases from V and 4 bases from J; junction bases left unmatched: 5. CDR3 sequence reads: CSVVETSAETQYF. In nucleotides, the CDR3 is TGCAGCGTTGTTGAGACTAGCGCAGAGACCCAGTACTTC.

This clonotype has only a few counts. The CDR3 is CASSLVLAGAQETQYF. Written as DNA, the CDR3 is TGTGCCAGCAGCTTAGTTCTAGCGGGGGCCCAAGAGACCCAGTACTTC. The V and J genes are TRBV11-2 and TRBJ2-4; 10 bases map to TRBD2. The J call is uncertain, as TRBJ2-5 better fits the DNA end. Germline V gene data show CDR1 as SGHAT and CDR2 as FQNNGV. The CDR3 loop spans 16 amino acids.

The rearrangement links TRBV4-3 to TRBJ2-3; unclear D gene. The CDR3 has 15 amino acids. Trimming cost V 0 bases and J 6 bases, with 13 bases left between them. Looked up from germline, CDR1 is LGHNA and CDR2 is YSLEER. The DNA for the CDR3 is TGCGCCAGCAGCCAAGATACGGGCCGATCCGATACGCAGTATTTT. Translation: CASSQDTGRSDTQYF.

The V call is TRBV20-1, the J call TRBJ2-7, with D perhaps being TRBD1 or TRBD2 (5 bases each). V was shortened by 6 bases and J by 2 bases, with 14 bases between the two germline ends. The V gene's germline CDR1 is DFQATT and CDR2 SNEGSKA (reference sequence). This CDR3 is built from 13 residues. CDR3 sequence reads: CSAPGTEPYEQYF. DNA for the CDR3: TGCAGTGCCCCCGGGACCGAGCCCTACGAGCAGTACTTC.